This T cell receptor beta chain was sequenced during a study of Tregs in tolerant kidney transplant recipients. On this clone itself: The DNA ends 3 residues before the CDR3 does, and the rest of the CDR3 is filled in from the germline J gene.

The nonmyeloablative bone marrow transplants came from related graft donors, with transient mixed chimerism. CDR1 is SGHAT, CDR2 FQNNGV, per germline. This CDR3 region has 14 residues. Trimming cost V 1 base and J 5 bases, with 11 bases left between them. Libraries were prepared by immunoSEQ multiplex PCR; TCRdb keeps only in-frame clonotypes and omits some of them. The listing contains about 31,000 clones. The material sequenced was CD4+ T cells from blood (PBMCs), taken 24 months after the transplant. The chain combines TRBV11-2 with TRBJ1-1; D unclear. This TCR came from a human patient who received a combined kidney and bone marrow transplant. The graft donor may have given rise to some T cells. The covered CDR3 bases are TGTGCCAGCAGCTTAGTTGCAGGAGATACTGAA. Translated: CASSLVAGDTE. The CDR3 in full is CASSLVAGDTEAFF.